What follows are 20 T cell receptor beta chains derived from one specimen sequenced in a study of siplizumab effects on memory and regulatory T cells. Sequenced by immunoSEQ multiplex PCR; TCRdb stores in-frame clones only, minus some. The table lists some 100,000 clones, just under 95% of them singletons. Input material: non-Treg CD4+ T cells sorted from blood. These receptors were obtained from a human donor in good health.

This chain links TRBV30 with TRBJ1-4; possible D gene TRBD1, 5 bases. The V gene lost 2 bases and the J gene lost 0 bases, with 10 bases spanning the gap. Germline-derived CDR1 and CDR2 are GTSNPN and SVGIG (reference sequence). The length of the CDR3 is 15 residues. The CDR3 DNA reads as TGTGCCTGGAGTTGGGGCAGTGCAACTAATGAAAAACTGTTTTTT. This translates into CAWSWGSATNEKLFF.

This rearrangement joins TRBV6-1 to TRBJ2-5; TRBD1 agrees at 8 bases. Trimming took 5 bases from V and 1 from J; bases not matched to a gene: 3. Per germline, CDR1 MNHNS and CDR2 SASEGT. The CDR3 sequence is 14 residues long. The CDR3 DNA follows: TGTGCCAGCAGTAGAACAGGGGGCCAAGAGACCCAGTACTTC. Its translation: CASSRTGGQETQYF.

The chain has TRBV7-2 and TRBJ1-1, with D uncertain. CDR1 and CDR2 from the germline V gene are SGHTA and FQGNSA. V lost 5 bases and J lost 0, with 16 bases in between. This CDR3 is built from 16 residues. The CDR3 loop is CASSPANPFVNTEAFF. The CDR3, as DNA: TGTGCCAGCAGCCCCGCCAACCCATTTGTGAACACTGAAGCTTTCTTT. Together with reference TRBV7-2 and TRBJ1-1, the CDR3 gives the full variable domain: GAGVSQSPSNKVTEKGKDVELRCDPISGHTALYWYRQSLGQGLEFLIYFQGNSAPDKSGLPSDRFSAERTGGSVSTLTIQRTQQEDSAVYLCASSPANPFVNTEAFFGQGTRLTVV.

Regarding this clone: The sample carries other DNA sequences with the same CDR3. The rearrangement links TRBV7-6 to TRBJ2-5, with D perhaps matching TRBD1 or TRBD2 (5 bases each). Germline V gene lookup returns CDR1 SGHVS and CDR2 FNYEAQ. CDR3 length: 14 amino acids. V dropped 4 bases and J dropped 3 bases, with 12 bases sitting between them. CDR3 in amino acids: CASSSGPNEETQYF. As DNA, the CDR3 is TGTGCCAGCAGCTCGGGACCGAACGAAGAGACCCAGTACTTC.

This chain joins TRBV9 and TRBJ1-2; D gene uncertain. CDR1 and CDR2 (germline): SGDLS, YYNGEE. Trimming shortened V by 5 bases and J by 7 bases, and 9 bases separated the two germline ends. The CDR3 loop spans 11 amino acids. The CDR3 DNA reads as TGTGCCAGCAGTCGTTTAGTTGGCTACACCTTC. It encodes CASSRLVGYTF.

The V call is TRBV27, the J call TRBJ1-4, with a tentative D call TRBD1 (5 bases). V lost 3 bases and J 8 bases, leaving 13 bases between the germline ends. Germline V gene sequence: CDR1 MNHEY, CDR2 SMNVEV (reference sequence). This CDR3 has 14 residues. CDR3 residues: CASSLGGWREKLFF. DNA for the CDR3: TGTGCCAGCAGTTTGGGGGGTTGGCGGGAAAAACTGTTTTTT. The full variable domain, rest sourced from reference TRBV27 and TRBJ1-4, is EAQVTQNPRYLITVTGKKLTVTCSQNMNHEYMSWYRQDPGLGLRQIYYSMNVEVTDKGDVPEGYKVSRKEKRNFPLILESPSPNQTSLYFCASSLGGWREKLFFGSGTQLSVL.

The DNA for the CDR3 is TGTGCCACCAGCAGAACTTCCGGGACAGGGTTAGAAAAACTGTTTTTT. Its protein is CATSRTSGTGLEKLFF. The chain recombines TRBV15 with TRBJ1-4; TRBD1 matches at 9 bases. J was trimmed by 8 bases and V by 2 bases; bases with no gene match: 9. The CDR3 extends over 16 amino acids. Germline assignment: CDR1 LNHNV and CDR2 YYDKDF (reference sequence).

The chain links TRBV10-2 to TRBJ1-3; 7 bases map to TRBD1. The CDR3 runs to 13 residues. With V trimmed by 10 bases and J by 1 base, 4 bases remained unmatched. The germline V gene encodes CDR1 WSHSY and CDR2 SAAADI. CDR3 in amino acids: CATVDRSGNTIYF. For the CDR3, the DNA is TGCGCCACCGTGGACAGGTCTGGAAACACCATATATTTT.

The V and J genes are TRBV28 and TRBJ2-7, with 11 nucleotides matching TRBD2. With 1 base clipped from V and 1 base from J, the junction kept 3 bases outside the gene matches. CDR1 is MDHEN and CDR2 is SYDVKM in the germline V gene. The CDR3 contains 16 residues. As DNA, the CDR3 is TGTGCCAGCAGTTTATCAGGGACTAGCGGTTCCTACGAGCAGTACTTC. This encodes CASSLSGTSGSYEQYF.

V usage is TRBV18 and J usage is TRBJ1-1, with D possibly matching TRBD1 (6 bases). The CDR3 extends over 14 amino acids. V lost 6 bases and J 5 bases, leaving 16 bases between the germline ends. Germline lookup yields CDR1 KGHSH and CDR2 LQKENI. CDR3 in amino acids: CASSRTETGTEAFF. The CDR3 nucleotides are TGTGCCAGCTCTAGGACAGAAACGGGTACTGAAGCTTTCTTT.

The chain couples TRBV9 to TRBJ2-1; D perhaps matches TRBD1 (5 bases). V was trimmed by 0 bases and J by 1 base, leaving 8 bases between them. The CDR3 is 15 amino acids. Germline CDR1 reads SGDLS; CDR2 reads YYNGEE. In DNA, the CDR3 is TGTGCCAGCAGCGTAGGACAGAATTCCTACAATGAGCAGTTCTTC. As protein: CASSVGQNSYNEQFF.

The CDR3 coding sequence is TGCGCCAGCAGCCATCCCGGGGCGGGGGGGCAGACCCAGTACTTC. Amino acids: CASSHPGAGGQTQYF. V gene TRBV4-1 combines with J gene TRBJ2-5, with TRBD2 identical over 9 bases. This CDR3 is built from 15 residues. V shed 3 bases, J shed 6 bases, and the junction held 8 bases outside the gene matches. Germline lookup yields CDR1 MGHRA and CDR2 YSYEKL.

The rearrangement joins TRBV11-1 to TRBJ2-7; TRBD1 aligns across 7 bases. CDR3 length: 13 amino acids. In germline, CDR1 is SGHAT, CDR2 FQDESV (reference sequence). After removal of 3 bases from V and 3 bases from J, the junction contained 2 bases not matched to a gene. The CDR3 DNA reads TGTGCCAGCAGCTTTCGGGACAGCTACGAGCAGTACTTC. Its translation: CASSFRDSYEQYF.

The rearrangement links TRBV14 to TRBJ2-7; D is unclear. This CDR3 has 13 amino acids. The ends were cut back, 1 base at V and 3 bases at J, with 7 bases in the middle. The germline V gene encodes CDR1 SGHDN and CDR2 FVKESK. CDR3 nucleotides: TGTGCCAGCAGCCAAGGACCCTTCTACGAGCAGTACTTC. Protein product: CASSQGPFYEQYF.

The chain combines TRBV5-4 with TRBJ2-5, with 10 bases lining up with TRBD2. CDR1 SGHNT and CDR2 YYREEE come from the germline V gene (reference sequence). V lost 5 bases and J lost 11; bases outside the gene matches: 12. This CDR3 region has 14 residues. The CDR3 sequence is CASRKRGGRWEQYF. CDR3 nucleotide sequence: TGTGCCAGCAGAAAGCGGGGGGGCCGGTGGGAGCAGTACTTC.

As to this clone: Distinct nucleotide sequences in the sample also encode this CDR3. CDR3 region: CASSYGGGYTF. The DNA of the CDR3 is TGTGCCAGCAGTTACGGGGGTGGCTACACCTTC. The genes are TRBV6-5 and TRBJ1-2; D possibly corresponds to TRBD1 (5 bases). V lost 2 bases and J 7 bases, leaving 5 bases between the germline ends. CDR1 is MNHEY, CDR2 SVGAGI, per germline. The CDR3 covers 11 residues.

V is TRBV7-3 and J is TRBJ2-7; 8 bases line up with TRBD1. The V segment lost 7 bases and the J segment 4 bases; nucleotides outside the gene matches: 12. The CDR3 is made up of 15 amino acids. CDR1 SGHTA and CDR2 FQGTGA come from the germline V gene. DNA of the CDR3: TGTGCCAGCACCGGGGGACGGACAGGGATATACGAGCAGTACTTC. It yields the protein CASTGGRTGIYEQYF. Variable domain in full (rest from reference TRBV7-3 and TRBJ2-7): GAGVSQTPSNKVTEKGKYVELRCDPISGHTALYWYRQSLGQGPEFLIYFQGTGAADDSGLPNDRFFAVRPEGSVSTLKIQRTERGDSAVYLCASTGGRTGIYEQYFGPGTRLTVT.

The chain joins TRBV5-4 to TRBJ2-7; no definite D call. The CDR3 spans 15 residues. V was clipped by 1 base and J by 2 bases, with 13 bases between them. Germline V CDR1 and CDR2: SGHNT, YYREEE (reference sequence). The chain's CDR3 is CASSLFLAATYEQYF. CDR3 coding DNA: TGTGCCAGCAGCTTGTTTTTGGCGGCTACCTACGAGCAGTACTTC.

The chain combines TRBV30 with TRBJ2-1, with D perhaps given as TRBD1 or TRBD2 (5 bases each). The CDR3 covers 12 residues. Germline V gene sequence: CDR1 GTSNPN, CDR2 SVGIG (reference sequence). The V and J ends lost 2 bases and 10 bases respectively, with 12 bases between them. The CDR3 reads CAWSTSGPEQFF. The CDR3 DNA reads TGTGCCTGGAGTACCTCGGGACCGGAGCAGTTCTTC.

The V gene is TRBV2, the J gene TRBJ2-1, with D possibly being TRBD1 or TRBD2 (6 bases each). This CDR3 has 14 residues. Germline CDR1 SNHLY, CDR2 FYNNEI. V dropped 4 bases and J dropped 4 bases, with 11 bases sitting between them. CDR3 region: CASSGGGGYNEQFF. DNA of the CDR3: TGTGCCAGCAGTGGAGGAGGGGGGTACAATGAGCAGTTCTTC.